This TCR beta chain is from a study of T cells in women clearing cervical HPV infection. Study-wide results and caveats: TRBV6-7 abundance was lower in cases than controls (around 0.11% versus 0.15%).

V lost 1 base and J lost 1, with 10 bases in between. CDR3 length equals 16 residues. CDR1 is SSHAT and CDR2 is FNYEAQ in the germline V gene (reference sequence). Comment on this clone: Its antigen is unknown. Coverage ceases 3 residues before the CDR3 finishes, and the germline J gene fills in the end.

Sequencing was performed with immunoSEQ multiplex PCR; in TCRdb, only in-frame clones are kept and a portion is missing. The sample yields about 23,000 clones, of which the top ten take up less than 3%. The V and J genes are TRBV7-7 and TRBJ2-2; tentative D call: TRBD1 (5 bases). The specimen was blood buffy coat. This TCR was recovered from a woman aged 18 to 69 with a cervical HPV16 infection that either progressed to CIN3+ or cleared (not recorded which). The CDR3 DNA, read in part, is TGTGCCAGCAGCTTAGAAGGTCAGGGGAACACCGGGGAG. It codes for CASSLEGQGNTGE. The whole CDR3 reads CASSLEGQGNTGELFF.